The 14 T cell receptor beta chains below come from one sample, sequenced in a study of blood T cell repertoires in COVID-19. Profiled with immunoSEQ multiplex PCR; TCRdb holds only in-frame clones, not every one. Among about 97,000 clones listed, 70% to 90% were seen once. Sequencing was done on a sample of peripheral blood. These receptors were taken from a woman in her 30s with acute or convalescent COVID-19.

V usage is TRBV6-5 and J usage is TRBJ2-7; D possibly corresponds to TRBD2 (5 bases). V was cut by 2 bases and J by 2 bases, with 10 bases left in between. CDR3 length: 14 residues. CDR1 is MNHEY, CDR2 SVGAGI, per germline. The chain's CDR3 is CASSYGFGTYEQYF. CDR3 DNA: TGTGCCAGCAGTTACGGATTCGGGACCTACGAGCAGTACTTC.

The genes are TRBV19 and TRBJ1-1; TRBD1 matches at 7 bases. From germline, CDR1 is LNHDA and CDR2 SQIVND (reference sequence). The CDR3 length is 15 residues. V was clipped by 6 bases and J by 4 bases; unmatched bases: 11. This CDR3 is CASSRTLGGGTEAFF. DNA for the CDR3: TGTGCCAGTAGCAGGACGTTAGGGGGCGGCACTGAAGCTTTCTTT.

The chain joins TRBV10-3 to TRBJ1-1; the match to TRBD1 covers 8 bases. The J segment lost 1 base and the V segment lost 4 bases, leaving 2 bases of the junction unmatched. The CDR3 is made up of 14 amino acids. Germline V gene data show CDR1 as ENHRY and CDR2 as SYGVKD. The CDR3 nucleotides are TGTGCCATCAGTGCGCAGGGGGCGAACACTGAAGCTTTCTTT. It encodes CAISAQGANTEAFF.

V and J are TRBV12-3 or TRBV12-4 and TRBJ1-1; D is undetermined. The CDR3 covers 11 residues. The V end was cut by 5 bases, the J end by 6 bases, with 7 bases between. The CDR3 DNA follows: TGTGCCAGCAGTGGGAGTCCTGAAGCTTTCTTT. This encodes CASSGSPEAFF.

This rearrangement joins TRBV5-1 to TRBJ2-3; no firm D call. Germline V gene data show CDR1 as SGHRS and CDR2 as YFSETQ. The CDR3 runs to 15 residues. Trimming stripped 0 bases from V and 2 bases from J, with 10 bases between. The CDR3 region has the DNA TGCGCCAGCAGCTTGGTAGCAGAAGACACAGATACGCAGTATTTT. Translation: CASSLVAEDTDTQYF.

For this clone: This same CDR3 is encoded by further DNA sequences in the sample. The chain carries TRBV6-5 and TRBJ1-2; the match to TRBD1 covers 9 bases. This CDR3 is 14 amino acids long. Germline loops: CDR1 MNHEY, CDR2 SVGAGI. Trimming took 6 bases from V and 8 from J; bases not matched to a gene: 10. CDR3 DNA sequence: TGTGCCAGCAGGGGACAGGGCCGACCTCTCGGCTACACCTTC. It translates to CASRGQGRPLGYTF.

The CDR3 coding sequence is TGTGCCTGGAGCCCGAGGAATAATGAGCAGTTCTTC. Protein sequence: CAWSPRNNEQFF. The rearrangement joins TRBV30 to TRBJ2-1; D uncertain. CDR1 and CDR2 (germline): GTSNPN, SVGIG (reference sequence). The V and J ends lost 3 bases and 7 bases respectively, with 10 bases between them. The CDR3 runs 12 residues.

The chain combines TRBV19 with TRBJ1-5, with TRBD1 as a possible D gene (6 bases). The germline V gene has CDR1 LNHDA and CDR2 SQIVND (reference sequence). This CDR3 comprises 15 residues. The germline V and J ends were trimmed by 3 bases and 4 bases, with 13 bases remaining between them. The CDR3 loop reads CASSIEGRGNQPQHF. The CDR3 nucleotides read TGTGCCAGTAGTATTGAGGGCAGGGGAAATCAGCCCCAGCATTTT.

This clone was found once. The chain couples TRBV5-4 to TRBJ1-1; maybe TRBD1 (6 bases). Trimming shortened V by 0 bases and J by 4 bases, and 10 bases separated the two germline ends. CDR1 and CDR2 from the germline V gene are SGHNT and YYREEE (reference sequence). The CDR3 totals 14 residues. The CDR3, as DNA: TGTGCCAGCAGCTTGGAGGGGGGGGTCACTGAAGCTTTCTTT. It is translated as CASSLEGGVTEAFF.

The CDR3 DNA follows: TGCGCCAGCAGCTCCGGAGGGACTAGGGGAGAGACCCAGTACTTC. Its protein is CASSSGGTRGETQYF. This sequence joins TRBV5-1 and TRBJ2-5; 8 positions agree with TRBD2. Germline V gene sequence: CDR1 SGHRS, CDR2 YFSETQ. V was pared by 3 bases and J by 4 bases, with 8 bases of the junction left unmatched. The CDR3 contains 15 residues.

J is TRBJ2-7 and V is TRBV11-1, with D maybe TRBD1 (6 bases). Trimming took 1 base from V and 2 from J, leaving 9 bases between them. This CDR3 comprises 14 residues. Germline V gene data show CDR1 as SGHAT and CDR2 as FQDESV (reference sequence). CDR3 protein: CASSLVTGPYEQYF. The DNA of the CDR3 is TGTGCCAGCAGCTTAGTGACAGGCCCCTACGAGCAGTACTTC.

On this clone itself: The same CDR3 can be traced to other DNA sequences in this sample. The rearrangement joins TRBV19 to TRBJ1-2; tentatively, D is TRBD1 (6 bases). V was clipped by 7 bases and J by 2 bases, with 11 bases between them. The CDR3 covers 13 residues. Looked up from germline, CDR1 is LNHDA and CDR2 is SQIVND (reference sequence). The CDR3 DNA reads TGTGCCAGTACCAGAGACAGGAACTATGGCTACACCTTC. It codes for CASTRDRNYGYTF. The whole variable domain, remainder taken from reference TRBV19 and TRBJ1-2, is DGGITQSPKYLFRKEGQNVTLSCEQNLNHDAMYWYRQDPGQGLRLIYYSQIVNDFQKGDIAEGYSVSREKKESFPLTVTSAQKNPTAFYLCASTRDRNYGYTFGSGTRLTVV.

The chain joins TRBV30 to TRBJ1-2, with 9 positions matching TRBD1. This CDR3 has 14 residues. In germline, CDR1 is GTSNPN, CDR2 SVGIG (reference sequence). V trimming: 1 base; J trimming: 8 bases; junction bases outside the gene matches: 8. The chain's CDR3 is CAWSGGTGTRGYTF. The CDR3 DNA is TGTGCCTGGAGTGGGGGGACAGGGACAAGGGGCTACACCTTC.

The chain joins TRBV9 to TRBJ2-1; TRBD1 might be the D (6 bases). The germline gives CDR1 SGDLS, CDR2 YYNGEE. The ends were cut back, 3 bases at V and 7 bases at J, with 14 bases in the middle. This CDR3 is built from 14 residues. CDR3 region: CASSALPGTNEQFF. DNA for the CDR3: TGTGCCAGCAGCGCTCTCCCGGGGACAAATGAGCAGTTCTTC.